A selection of T cell receptor beta chains follows, all from one sample in a study of post-analysis software for immune sequencing data. TCRdb reprocessed the PCR reads via MiXCR and lists one record per CDR3 protein. The table lists hundreds of thousands of distinct CDR3 sequences, about 40% of them singletons. The sequenced material came from blood. The receptors originated from a girl aged 10 to 17 with multiple sclerosis. The CDR3 runs from the conserved cysteine through the conserved F or W. A D gene is named only where the DNA matches it firmly. A clone size is listed for some rows: how often the clone was seen (once, few, many), or a class if it is expanded.

NA,TRBV7-2,TRBJ2-7,NA,CASSLRPRGVHYEQYF,TGTGCCAGCAGCTTGCGTCCGCGGGGAGTACACTACGAGCAGTACTTC
TRBD2,TRBV5-1,TRBJ2-5,few,CASSLASSGGGETQYF,TGCGCCAGCAGCTTGGCTTCTAGCGGGGGTGGGGAGACCCAGTACTTC
NA,TRBV12-1,TRBJ1-2,NA,CASTFSDTANYGYTF,TGTGCCAGCACCTTCTCCGATACAGCAAACTATGGCTACACCTTC
TRBD1,TRBV12-3/TRBV12-4,TRBJ1-5,NA,CASRRGQASNQPQHF,TGTGCCAGCAGACGCGGACAGGCCAGCAATCAGCCCCAGCATTTT
TRBD1,TRBV10-3,TRBJ1-3,NA,CAIRRPGQGSGNTIYF,TGTGCCATCAGGAGACCGGGACAGGGCTCTGGAAACACCATATATTTT
NA,TRBV5-1,TRBJ1-1,NA,CASSSQGRDTEAFF,TGCGCCAGCAGCTCACAGGGCCGGGACACTGAAGCTTTCTTT
TRBD1,TRBV20-1,TRBJ2-7,NA,CSARNWGQGADEQYF,TGCAGTGCTAGGAATTGGGGACAGGGGGCTGACGAGCAGTACTTC
NA,TRBV5-1,TRBJ2-1,NA,CASSPEGVSYNEQFF,TGCGCCAGCAGCCCCGAAGGGGTCTCCTACAATGAGCAGTTCTTC
NA,TRBV27,TRBJ2-3,few,CASSKPGAQYF,TGTGCCAGCAGTAAGCCGGGAGCGCAGTATTTT
TRBD2,TRBV4-1,TRBJ2-5,NA,CASSQDRREGPRLREQYF,TGCGCCAGCAGCCAAGATAGGCGGGAGGGCCCTCGACTACGTGAGCAGTACTTC
TRBD1,TRBV10-3,TRBJ2-7,few,CAIRETGNGYEQYF,TGTGCCATCAGAGAGACAGGGAACGGCTACGAGCAGTACTTC
NA,TRBV28,TRBJ2-7,many,CASMTGYSYEQYF,TGTGCCAGCATGACAGGATATTCCTACGAGCAGTACTTC
TRBD1,TRBV6-1,TRBJ2-5,many,CASSDGDRGTLGTQYF,TGTGCCAGCAGTGACGGGGACAGGGGAACCCTGGGGACCCAGTACTTC
NA,TRBV7-2,TRBJ1-6,NA,CASSDRRYNSPLHF,TGTGCCAGCAGCGACAGACGATATAATTCACCCCTCCACTTT
TRBD2,TRBV11-1,TRBJ2-1,few,CASSLVRGDPYNEQFF,TGTGCCAGCAGCTTAGTACGGGGGGATCCCTACAATGAGCAGTTCTTC
NA,TRBV20-1,TRBJ2-4,NA,CSARDGTAKNIQYF,TGCAGTGCTAGAGATGGGACAGCCAAAAACATTCAGTACTTC
NA,TRBV6-6,TRBJ2-5,few,CASRDPNETQYF,TGTGCCAGCAGGGACCCAAATGAGACCCAGTACTTC
TRBD1,TRBV6-5,TRBJ1-1,NA,CASTETGENTEAFF,TGTGCCAGCACCGAGACAGGGGAGAACACTGAAGCTTTCTTT
NA,TRBV6-5,TRBJ1-4,once,CASSYSGATNEKLFF,TGTGCCAGCAGTTACTCAGGGGCAACTAATGAAAAACTGTTTTTT
TRBD1,TRBV4-1,TRBJ2-2,NA,CASSQGQANTGELFF,TGCGCCAGCAGTCAAGGACAGGCGAACACCGGGGAGCTGTTTTTT
TRBD1,TRBV7-2,TRBJ1-5,NA,CASSFRQGSSQHF,TGTGCCAGCAGCTTTCGACAGGGTAGTTCCCAGCATTTT
NA,TRBV2,TRBJ1-2,NA,CASSEQAASYGYTF,TGTGCCAGCAGTGAACAAGCAGCCTCCTATGGCTACACCTTC
TRBD2,TRBV5-1,TRBJ2-1,few,CASSLETSGTNEQFF,TGCGCCAGCAGCTTGGAGACTAGCGGTACCAATGAGCAGTTCTTC
NA,TRBV4-2,TRBJ2-3,few,CASSQDPHRAGIGTDTQYF,TGTGCCAGCAGCCAAGATCCCCACAGGGCAGGGATCGGGACAGATACGCAGTATTTT
NA,TRBV9,TRBJ2-5,NA,CASSVGPRGERRGETQYF,TGTGCCAGCAGCGTAGGGCCTCGCGGGGAACGTCGGGGGGAGACCCAGTACTTC
NA,TRBV6-6,TRBJ1-2,NA,CASRAGEYGYTF,TGTGCCAGCAGGGCAGGGGAATATGGCTACACCTTC
NA,TRBV5-1,TRBJ2-1,NA,CASSGGGGAYNEQFF,TGCGCCAGCAGCGGGGGCGGGGGAGCCTACAATGAGCAGTTCTTC
NA,TRBV20-1,TRBJ1-5,NA,CSARGWSNQPQHF,TGCAGTGCTAGAGGTTGGAGCAATCAGCCCCAGCATTTT
TRBD1,TRBV5-5,TRBJ2-7,few,CASSLSYGTGLYEQYF,TGTGCCAGCAGCCTATCTTATGGGACAGGGTTATACGAGCAGTACTTC
NA,TRBV20-1,TRBJ2-7,few,CSAVGLYNEQYF,TGCAGTGCTGTCGGACTTTACAATGAGCAGTACTTC
NA,TRBV5-1,TRBJ2-7,NA,CASIPYPGGIYEQYF,TGCGCCAGCATCCCCTACCCGGGCGGAATCTACGAGCAGTACTTC
NA,TRBV20-1,TRBJ1-1,few,CSASPGTMNTEAFF,TGCAGTGCTAGCCCGGGGACCATGAACACTGAAGCTTTCTTT
TRBD1,TRBV18,TRBJ1-2,NA,CASSPNSPGTGGGYTF,TGTGCCAGCTCACCAAATAGTCCCGGGACAGGGGGCGGCTACACCTTC
NA,TRBV15,TRBJ2-1,few,CATSRSRSSYNEQFF,TGTGCCACCAGCAGATCCAGGAGCTCCTACAATGAGCAGTTCTTC
NA,TRBV28,TRBJ1-2,NA,CASSLQRAGYTF,TGTGCCAGCAGTCTGCAACGGGCTGGCTACACCTTC
NA,TRBV5-1,TRBJ2-5,NA,CASSLARGTQETQYF,TGCGCCAGCAGCTTGGCGAGGGGAACCCAAGAGACCCAGTACTTC
TRBD1,TRBV28,TRBJ1-5,NA,CASSSPVPLLSGQPNQPQHF,TGTGCCAGCAGCTCCCCTGTCCCCCTTTTATCGGGACAGCCCAATCAGCCCCAGCATTTT
TRBD1,TRBV12-5,TRBJ2-7,NA,CASGFTLGGPLDEQYF,TGTGCTAGTGGTTTCACATTAGGGGGCCCCCTGGACGAGCAGTACTTC
TRBD1,TRBV4-1,TRBJ1-2,once,CASSQGTEDNYGYTF,TGCGCCAGCAGCCAGGGGACAGAAGATAACTATGGCTACACCTTC
NA,TRBV13,TRBJ2-7,NA,CASSPRRGGSGFGEQYF,TGTGCCAGCAGCCCCCGCAGGGGCGGGAGTGGGTTTGGCGAGCAGTACTTC
NA,TRBV7-2,TRBJ2-1,few,CASSLSKVEQFF,TGTGCCAGCAGCTTGTCTAAGGTTGAGCAGTTCTTC
NA,TRBV7-9,TRBJ2-3,few,CASSLSQGSRSTDTQYF,TGTGCCAGCAGCTTATCCCAGGGATCTAGGAGCACAGATACGCAGTATTTT
NA,TRBV6-1,TRBJ2-7,NA,CASSESGVSASYEQYF,TGTGCCAGCAGTGAATCTGGTGTTAGCGCTTCCTACGAGCAGTACTTC
NA,TRBV2,TRBJ2-4,NA,CASSAAWARRPKNIQYF,TGTGCCAGCAGTGCTGCGTGGGCCAGAAGGCCCAAAAACATTCAGTACTTC
TRBD2,TRBV7-9,TRBJ2-4,few,CASSGILASENIQYF,TGTGCCAGCAGCGGCATACTAGCGTCAGAAAACATTCAGTACTTC
NA,TRBV2,TRBJ1-5,NA,CASSGQPNSNQPQHF,TGTGCCAGCAGTGGACAGCCGAATAGCAATCAGCCCCAGCATTTT
TRBD1,TRBV29-1,TRBJ2-5,many,CSGSRGLETQYF,TGCAGCGGAAGCAGGGGGCTGGAGACCCAGTACTTC
NA,TRBV29-1,TRBJ2-5,few,CSVAKGQETQYF,TGCAGCGTTGCGAAGGGCCAAGAGACCCAGTACTTC
NA,TRBV5-1,TRBJ2-5,NA,CASSPGVEETQYF,TGCGCCAGCAGCCCCGGGGTGGAAGAGACCCAGTACTTC
TRBD1,TRBV3-1,TRBJ1-2,once,CASKPPGQHYGYTF,TGTGCCAGCAAGCCCCCGGGACAGCATTATGGCTACACCTTC
NA,TRBV5-1,TRBJ1-1,NA,CASSLSREGNQAFF,TGCGCCAGCAGCTTGTCCCGGGAGGGGAATCAAGCTTTCTTT
NA,TRBV29-1,TRBJ1-4,NA,CSLGEITNEKLFF,TGCAGCCTTGGGGAGATAACTAATGAAAAACTGTTTTTT
NA,TRBV11-2,TRBJ2-7,NA,CASSLNSGPLSYEQYF,TGTGCCAGCAGCTTGAATAGCGGACCTCTTTCCTACGAGCAGTACTTC
TRBD1,TRBV14,TRBJ1-1,once,CASRPLTGSATEAFF,TGTGCCAGCAGGCCTCTGACAGGGTCGGCCACTGAAGCTTTCTTT